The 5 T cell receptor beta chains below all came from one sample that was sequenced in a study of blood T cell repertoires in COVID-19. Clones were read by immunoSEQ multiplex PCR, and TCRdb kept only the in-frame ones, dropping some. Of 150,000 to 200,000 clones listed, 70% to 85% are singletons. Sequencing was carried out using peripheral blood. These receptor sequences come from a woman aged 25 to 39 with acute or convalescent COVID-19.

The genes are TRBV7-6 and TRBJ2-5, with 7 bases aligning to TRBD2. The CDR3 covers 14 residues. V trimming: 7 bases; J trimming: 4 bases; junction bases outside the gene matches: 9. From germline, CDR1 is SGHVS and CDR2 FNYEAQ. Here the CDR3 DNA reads TGTGCCAGCACCCTTGGGGGGGACCGAGAGACCCAGTACTTC. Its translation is CASTLGGDRETQYF.

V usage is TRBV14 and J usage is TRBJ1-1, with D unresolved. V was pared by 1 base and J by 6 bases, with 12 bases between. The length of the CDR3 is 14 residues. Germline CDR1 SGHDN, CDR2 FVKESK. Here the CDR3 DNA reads TGTGCCAGCAGCCAAGTGGGAGGCACCTCTGAAGCTTTCTTT. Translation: CASSQVGGTSEAFF.

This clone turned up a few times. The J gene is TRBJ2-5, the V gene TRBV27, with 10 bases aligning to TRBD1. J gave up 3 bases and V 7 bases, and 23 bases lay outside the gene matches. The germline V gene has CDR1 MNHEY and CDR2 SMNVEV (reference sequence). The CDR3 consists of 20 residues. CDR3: CASIQGMTGGRSSEEETQYF. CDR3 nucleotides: TGTGCCAGCATCCAGGGCATGACAGGGGGCAGGAGCAGCGAAGAAGAGACCCAGTACTTC.

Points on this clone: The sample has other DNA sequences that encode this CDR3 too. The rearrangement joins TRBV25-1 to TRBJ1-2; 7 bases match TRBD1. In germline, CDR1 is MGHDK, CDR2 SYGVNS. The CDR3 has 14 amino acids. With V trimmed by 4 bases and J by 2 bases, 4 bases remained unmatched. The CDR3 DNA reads TGTGCCAGCAGTGTGGCGACAGGGAACTATGGCTACACCTTC. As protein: CASSVATGNYGYTF.

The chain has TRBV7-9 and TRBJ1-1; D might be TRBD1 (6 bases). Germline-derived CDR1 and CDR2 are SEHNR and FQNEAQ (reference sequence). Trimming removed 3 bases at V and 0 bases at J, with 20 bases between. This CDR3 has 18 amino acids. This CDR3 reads CASSLGSQGYRVNTEAFF. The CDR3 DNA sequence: TGTGCCAGCAGCTTGGGGTCACAGGGTTATAGGGTGAACACTGAAGCTTTCTTT.